A selection of T cell receptor beta chains follows, all from one sample in a study of T cell repertoires in cytomegalovirus infection. From the reads, TCRdb called clonotypes with MiXCR, one entry per CDR3 protein. The repertoire holds about 770,000 distinct CDR3 sequences, with about 29% as singletons. These receptors have no known antigen. The sequenced sample was cultured CD8+ T cells from PBMCs, obtained from culture after CMV antigen stimulation. The receptors originated from a human donor in good health (CMV status not recorded). Some clones in this sample may be carry-over from other donors' samples. Both conserved end residues are part of each CDR3. D genes are given only for firm matches. Clone sizes are given selectively: once, few, many, or a class where the clone is expanded.

TRBD1,TRBJ2-3,few,TRBV28,TGTGCCAGCAACTGGGACAGGGGTACAGATACGCAGTATTTT,CASNWDRGTDTQYF
TRBD2,TRBJ2-1,NA,TRBV7-9,TGTGCCGCGCCGGGACTAGCGGGGCCTCCGGCGTTCTTC,CAAPGLAGPPAFF
NA,TRBJ1-1,many,TRBV12-3/TRBV12-4,TGTGCCAGCAGGGAAGGGGGGGGGACTGAAGCTTTCTTT,CASREGGGTEAFF
NA,TRBJ2-2,NA,TRBV19,TGTGCCAGTAGTTCAGGCCCCGGGGAGCCGTTTTTT,CASSSGPGEPFF
TRBD1,TRBJ1-1,few,TRBV6-1,TGTGCCAGCAGTGATCAGGGGGCGAACACTGAAGCTTTCTTT,CASSDQGANTEAFF
NA,TRBJ2-5,few,TRBV11-2,TGTGCCAGCAGCTTAGACAGGACCATCCTCCAAGAGACCCAGTACTTC,CASSLDRTILQETQYF
NA,TRBJ2-5,few,TRBV5-8,TGTGCCAGCAGCTTGGTCCCAGCGTTAGAGACCCAGTACTTC,CASSLVPALETQYF
NA,TRBJ2-3,many,TRBV11-2,TGTGCCAGCAGGCCTGGGGGGGGGGCCCGCACAGATACGCAGTATTTT,CASRPGGGARTDTQYF
NA,TRBJ1-2,few,TRBV6-2/TRBV6-3,TGTGCCAGCAGTCCAGGGTTTGGCTACACCTTC,CASSPGFGYTF
NA,TRBJ2-3,few,TRBV27,TGTGCCAGCAGTCCCCATCTCAGGGGTGCAGATACGCAGTATTTT,CASSPHLRGADTQYF
TRBD2,TRBJ2-3,NA,TRBV7-9,TGTGCCAGCAGGGAGCGGGGGGGCCGTACAGATACGCAGTATTTT,CASRERGGRTDTQYF
NA,TRBJ2-3,NA,TRBV7-6,TGTGCCAGCAGCTTGCTGGGAGCTGGGATTTCAGATACGCAGTATTTT,CASSLLGAGISDTQYF
NA,TRBJ2-6,NA,TRBV12-3/TRBV12-4,TGTGCCAGCAGTTTAATGTTGGAGAGGGATGCAGTATCTGGGGCCAACGTCCTGACTTTC,CASSLMLERDAVSGANVLTF
NA,TRBJ1-2,NA,TRBV12-3/TRBV12-4,TGTGCCAGCAGTGATCAATTTTTCGGTGAGGCCGCGCGCTATGGCTACACCTTC,CASSDQFFGEAARYGYTF
NA,TRBJ2-3,many,TRBV7-6,TGTGCCAGCAGCTTAGTGTGGGGGTTCACAGATACGCAGTATTTT,CASSLVWGFTDTQYF
NA,TRBJ2-1,NA,TRBV27,TGTGCCAGCAGTTTAGCGGGGGCCGATCTCAATGAGCAGTTCTTC,CASSLAGADLNEQFF
NA,TRBJ1-1,NA,TRBV6-1,TGTGCCAGCAGTGAACCCCTTTTTACACAGAACACTGAAGCTTTCTTT,CASSEPLFTQNTEAFF
NA,TRBJ1-1,NA,TRBV18,TGTGCCAGCTCACCAGGAAGGGGATCGAACACTGAAGCTTTCTTT,CASSPGRGSNTEAFF
NA,TRBJ1-3,NA,TRBV19,TGTGCCAGTAGTCCCCCGTCGGTGTATTCCGGAAACACCATATATTTT,CASSPPSVYSGNTIYF
NA,TRBJ2-1,few,TRBV29-1,TGCAGCGTCAAGAGCTCCTACAATGAGCAGTTCTTC,CSVKSSYNEQFF
TRBD1,TRBJ2-1,few,TRBV5-1,TGCGCCAGCAGCAAGACTACAGGGGGTACCTACAATGAGCAGTTCTTC,CASSKTTGGTYNEQFF
TRBD2,TRBJ2-1,NA,TRBV20-1,TGCAGTGCTAGACGTAGCGGGGGGGTCTACAATGAGCAGTTCTTC,CSARRSGGVYNEQFF
NA,TRBJ1-1,few,TRBV5-4,TGTGCCAGCAGCTCCAGGGGTTCGGCTGAAGCTTTCTTT,CASSSRGSAEAFF
TRBD1,TRBJ2-1,NA,TRBV5-6,TGTGCCAGCAGCTTGGCGGGACAGGGTATTTTCAATGAGCAGTTCTTC,CASSLAGQGIFNEQFF
TRBD1,TRBJ1-5,NA,TRBV19,TGTGCCAGTAGTATAGGAAGCAGGGGGCCTTATCAGCCCCAGCATTTT,CASSIGSRGPYQPQHF
TRBD2,TRBJ2-7,NA,TRBV27,TGTGCCAGCAGCAGACAGCGGGGGAGCTCCTACGAGCAGTACTTC,CASSRQRGSSYEQYF
TRBD2,TRBJ2-2,many,TRBV4-1,TGCGCCAGCACTTTCCGACAAAGCGGGGGTCAGAACACCGGGGAGCTGTTTTTT,CASTFRQSGGQNTGELFF
NA,TRBJ2-2,NA,TRBV27,TGTGCCAGCAGTTTATTGTTTGGGAGCGAGACCGGGGAGCTGTTTTTT,CASSLLFGSETGELFF
TRBD1,TRBJ1-2,NA,TRBV4-1,TGCGCCAGCAGCCTACAGGGGACAGAATATGGCTACACCTTC,CASSLQGTEYGYTF
TRBD1,TRBJ1-1,NA,TRBV19,TGTGCCAGTACCCCCGGGACAGGGTGGGAAGCTTTCTTT,CASTPGTGWEAFF
TRBD2,TRBJ2-5,NA,TRBV7-6,TGTGCCAGCAGCTTTCTCCCGGGGGGGGTAGAGACCCAGTACTTC,CASSFLPGGVETQYF
NA,TRBJ2-2,NA,TRBV19,TGTGCCAGTAGTTGGGACCTGCCCACCGGGGAGCTGTTTTTT,CASSWDLPTGELFF
TRBD1,TRBJ2-1,NA,TRBV2,TGTGCCAGCAGTGATTACAGGGGTCAGCAGTTCTTC,CASSDYRGQQFF
TRBD1,TRBJ1-5,NA,TRBV19,TGTGCCAGTAGTATAGAACAGGGGGGCAATCAGCCCCAGCATTTT,CASSIEQGGNQPQHF
NA,TRBJ2-5,NA,TRBV6-1,TGTGCCAGCAGTGAAGGCTTGACCCAGTACTTC,CASSEGLTQYF
NA,TRBJ2-3,many,TRBV19,TGTGCCAGTAGTATCGAGGGAGCTAGCACAGATACGCAGTATTTT,CASSIEGASTDTQYF
TRBD2,TRBJ2-5,NA,TRBV14,TGTGCCAGCAGCCAAGATGGACCCTTCCGGGGGGGAGAGACCCAGTACTTC,CASSQDGPFRGGETQYF
NA,TRBJ2-2,NA,TRBV7-4,TGTGCCAGCAGCTTAGCCTCAGGGTACACCGGGGAGCTGTTTTTT,CASSLASGYTGELFF
NA,TRBJ2-3,few,TRBV20-1,TGCAGTGCGGAAATGCCGGGACGAGGGGTGCATTTT,CSAEMPGRGVHF
NA,TRBJ1-3,NA,TRBV6-5,TGTGCCAGCAGTTTCGGAGGGGAAGGAAACACCATATATTTT,CASSFGGEGNTIYF
TRBD1,TRBJ1-2,few,TRBV27,TGTGCCAGCAGTTTGACCGGGACAGGGGTTGGCTACACCTTC,CASSLTGTGVGYTF
NA,TRBJ2-5,few,TRBV28,TGTGCCAGCAGTTCTGAGCCTAACCCGTCGCGGCCAGAGACCCAGTACTTC,CASSSEPNPSRPETQYF